The 7 T cell receptor delta chains reported below all come from one sample, sequenced in a study of Vδ1+ human thymocytes. General observations from the study: In the thymus, TRG and TRD repertoires looked highly polyclonal with Gaussian CDR3 lengths.

These receptors have no known antigen. Extracted RNA was reverse transcribed into cDNA. Pooled V-gene forward primers with one constant-region reverse primer generated the CDR3 amplicons by multiplex PCR. TCRdb fed the multiplex PCR reads into CATT to redo clone calling. Among 80,000 or so delta-chain clones listed, roughly a third were seen once. The material sequenced was Vdelta1+ gamma-delta thymocytes from the thymus. Described subset: FACS-sorted CD3+ TCRalphabeta- TCRVdelta1+ TCRVdelta2- thymocytes. These receptors were taken from a boy under two years old who had congenital heart surgery.

V gene TRDV1 combines with J gene TRDJ1; D is possibly TRDD3 (8 bases). This CDR3 comprises 21 residues. With 5 bases removed from V and 0 bases from J, the gap between germline ends came to 31 bases. Germline V gene lookup returns CDR1 TSWWSYY and CDR2 QGS. The DNA of the CDR3 is TGTGCTCTTGGGCTCCCCCCCGTTCCTACTCCTGGGGGACTCTACACCGATAAACTCATCTTT. Residues: CALGLPPVPTPGGLYTDKLIF.

This clone was detected only once. Other DNA sequences of this sample code for an identical CDR3. The rearrangement uses TRDV1 and TRDJ1, with 10 bases fitting TRDD3. The CDR3 totals 22 residues. The germline V gene has CDR1 TSWWSYY and CDR2 QGS. With V trimmed by 2 bases and J by 0 bases, 21 bases remained unmatched. CDR3 in DNA: TGTGCTCTTGGGGAAACCGTCTCCTGCAACGAGGGGGATACGCCGTACACCGATAAACTCATCTTT. Protein product: CALGETVSCNEGDTPYTDKLIF.

The gene calls are TRDV1 and TRDJ1; D unresolved. The germline CDR1 and CDR2 sequences are TSWWSYY and QGS. The length of the CDR3 is 15 residues. The V and J ends lost 4 bases and 4 bases respectively, with 16 bases between them. The CDR3 region is CALGGPTCRGDKLIF. The CDR3 region has the DNA TGTGCTCTTGGGGGACCAACATGCCGGGGCGATAAACTCATCTTT.

The V call is TRDV1, the J call TRDJ1, with 11 bases that match TRDD3. CDR1 is TSWWSYY and CDR2 is QGS in the germline V gene. V dropped 1 base and J dropped 1; count of bases not matched to a gene: 14. The CDR3 loop spans 20 amino acids. CDR3 loop: CALGERRGYWGIFATDKLIF. Here the CDR3 DNA reads TGTGCTCTTGGGGAACGGCGGGGGTACTGGGGGATATTCGCCACCGATAAACTCATCTTT.

On this clone: An end of the junction does not agree with germline; a read error may underlie this. The sample carries other DNA sequences with the same CDR3. The J gene is TRDJ1, the V gene TRDV1, with TRDD3 matching 11 bases. CDR1 is TSWWSYY, CDR2 QGS, per germline. The CDR3 spans 15 residues. The CDR3 bases are TGTGCCCTTGGGGACTGGGGGATAAGCGCCGATAAACTCATCTTT. Protein: CALGDWGISADKLIF.

V gene TRDV1 combines with J gene TRDJ1; 10 nucleotides line up with TRDD3. After removal of 1 base from V and 2 bases from J, the junction contained 16 bases not matched to a gene. From germline, CDR1 is TSWWSYY and CDR2 QGS. The CDR3 length is 20 residues. In DNA form, the CDR3 reads TGTGCTCTTGGGGAACGTTGGGGCCTACTGGGGGATCCCAAGACCGATAAACTCATCTTT. Residues: CALGERWGLLGDPKTDKLIF.

Regarding this clone: This CDR3 is also generated by other DNA sequences in the sample. The gene calls are TRDV1 and TRDJ1; TRDD3 aligns across 12 bases. The V segment lost 3 bases and the J segment 2 bases; nucleotides outside the gene matches: 16. The CDR3 extends over 20 amino acids. In germline, CDR1 is TSWWSYY, CDR2 QGS. DNA of the CDR3: TGTGCTCTTGGGGAGTTCCCTTCCCAGTACTGGGGGATACTTACCGATAAACTCATCTTT. As protein: CALGEFPSQYWGILTDKLIF.